Listed below are T cell receptor beta chains from one sample, sequenced in a study of PD-L1 blockade in urothelial cancer. The protocol was immunoSEQ multiplex PCR, while the TCRdb copy is restricted to in-frame clones and leaves out a portion. This table has roughly 110,000 clones, more than 85% appearing once. The sequencing used PBMCs, collected around atezolizumab (anti-PD-L1) treatment. The receptors stem from a man aged 55 to 70 with urothelial cancer. CDR3s include the opening cysteine and the closing phenylalanine or tryptophan. D genes are given only for firm matches. Part of the rows lack a size; the others show once, few, many or a class for expanded clones.

>TRBD1|TRBJ2-5|TRBV6-1|.
TGTGCCAGCAAGGGGTCAGGGGGCGCGGAGACCCAGTACTTC
CASKGSGGAETQYF
>.|TRBJ1-5|TRBV4-3|.
TGCGCCAGCAGCCAAGATTATCACGCACAGGGAGTTAATCAGCCCCAGCATTTT
CASSQDYHAQGVNQPQHF
>.|TRBJ1-4|TRBV19|.
TGTGCCAGTAGCATCCTGTGGGGGGCTAATGAAAAACTGTTTTTT
CASSILWGANEKLFF
>TRBD2|TRBJ2-7|TRBV4-2|once
TGTGCCAGCAGTTCTAACGGGGGGGCGAACTACGAGCAGTACTTC
CASSSNGGANYEQYF
>TRBD1|TRBJ2-1|TRBV19|.
TGTGCCAGTAGTACCCTAAGGGACAGGGGGCTCGATGAGCAGTTCTTC
CASSTLRDRGLDEQFF
>TRBD2|TRBJ2-2|TRBV4-2|.
TGTGCCAGCAGCCAAGGACTAGCGGTGAACACCGGGGAGCTGTTTTTT
CASSQGLAVNTGELFF
>.|TRBJ1-1|TRBV6-5|.
TGTGCCAGCAAGGACAGTAACACTGAAGCTTTCTTT
CASKDSNTEAFF
>.|TRBJ1-3|TRBV4-1|.
TGCGCCAGCAGCCAAGAAGGATCCGGGGGTGGAAACACCATATATTTT
CASSQEGSGGGNTIYF
>TRBD2|TRBJ2-4|TRBV19|once
TGTGCCAGCACCAAGGGAGGACTAGCAAACATTCAGTACTTC
CASTKGGLANIQYF
>.|TRBJ1-4|TRBV6-1|.
TGTGCCAGCGCACACAGGATTAATGAAAAACTGTTTTTT
CASAHRINEKLFF
>TRBD1|TRBJ1-2|TRBV18|.
TGTGCCAGCTCACCCAATACAGGGGACTATGGCTACACCTTC
CASSPNTGDYGYTF
>.|TRBJ2-1|TRBV12-5|.
TGTGCTAGTGGTTTGGGTCGGGGGAATGAGCAGTTCTTC
CASGLGRGNEQFF
>.|TRBJ1-1|TRBV5-4|.
TGTGCCAGCAGCTCTGACAATGCTGAAGCTTTCTTT
CASSSDNAEAFF
>.|TRBJ2-3|TRBV30|.
TGTGCCTGGAGTAAATCTAGCACAGATACGCAGTATTTT
CAWSKSSTDTQYF
>.|TRBJ1-5|TRBV18|.
TGTGCCAGCGGCGACGACAGGAGCAATCAGCCCCAGCATTTT
CASGDDRSNQPQHF
>.|TRBJ1-5|TRBV19|.
TGTGCCAGTAGTCCAGGGGTAAGCAATCAGCCCCAGCATTTT
CASSPGVSNQPQHF
>.|TRBJ2-2|TRBV15|few
TGTGCCACCAGCAGAGATTTGGGACATGTTGGCGGGGAGCTGTTTTTT
CATSRDLGHVGGELFF
>TRBD1|TRBJ1-4|TRBV30|.
TGTGCCTGGAGTGGTGGACAGGGGGTAAATGAAAAACTGTTTTTT
CAWSGGQGVNEKLFF
>TRBD1|TRBJ2-1|TRBV5-5|.
TGTGCCAGCAGCTTGTGGGACAGGGGGACAAATGAGCAGTTCTTC
CASSLWDRGTNEQFF
>TRBD2|TRBJ2-2|TRBV4-1|.
TGCGCCAGCAGCCAAGAAGTGCTAGCGGGAAACACCGGGGAGCTGTTTTTT
CASSQEVLAGNTGELFF
>.|TRBJ1-6|TRBV7-9|.
TGTGCCAGCAGCCCCCTACAGGGTTCACCCCTCCACTTT
CASSPLQGSPLHF
>TRBD2|TRBJ2-1|TRBV5-1|.
TGCGCCAGCAGCCTACGGACTAGCGGCGGTGAGCAGTTCTTC
CASSLRTSGGEQFF
>TRBD2|TRBJ2-7|TRBV27|.
TGTGCCAGCAGTTTAACTAGCGGGGGGTCGAGCTCCTACGAGCAGTACTTC
CASSLTSGGSSSYEQYF
>TRBD2|TRBJ2-1|TRBV7-3|.
TGTGCCAGCAGGCCGACTAGCGGGGTAGGCGGTGAGCAGTTCTTC
CASRPTSGVGGEQFF
>TRBD2|TRBJ2-5|TRBV6-1|once
TGTGCCAGCAGTGAAGAGGGACTAGCCACCGGGACCCAGTACTTC
CASSEEGLATGTQYF
>.|TRBJ2-5|TRBV9|.
TGTGCCAGCAGCCCCGGTGGAGGCCTCGGGCTCGGGGAGACCCAGTACTTC
CASSPGGGLGLGETQYF
>.|TRBJ2-7|TRBV29-1|.
TGCAGCGTTGAGGGGTCTGGGGAGGCAGCCTACGAGCAGTACTTC
CSVEGSGEAAYEQYF
>.|TRBJ2-7|TRBV5-6|.
TGTGCCAGCAGCTTCCTCCTTAACGAGCAGTACTTC
CASSFLLNEQYF
>.|TRBJ2-1|TRBV5-5|once
TGTGCCAGCAGCTTAGAGCGAAGGGGGAGGGCCACGTTCTTC
CASSLERRGRATFF
>.|TRBJ2-7|TRBV9|.
TGTGCCAGCAGCCCCCGAATCGGAGTTAACGAGCAGTACTTC
CASSPRIGVNEQYF
>TRBD1|TRBJ2-5|TRBV7-7|.
TGTGCCAGCAGCTTAGCGACAGGGCTAGGGGAGACCCAGTACTTC
CASSLATGLGETQYF
>TRBD1|TRBJ1-1|TRBV11-3|.
TGTGCCAGCAGCTCGGGCCGGACAGGGGCATCTGAAGCTTTCTTT
CASSSGRTGASEAFF
>.|TRBJ1-6|TRBV27|.
TGTGCCAGCAGTTTAGGGCAGGATAATTCACCCCTCCACTTT
CASSLGQDNSPLHF
>TRBD1|TRBJ2-7|TRBV2|.
TGTGCCAGCAGTGACAATAGAGGACAGGGGTGGTACGAGCAGTACTTC
CASSDNRGQGWYEQYF
>TRBD1|TRBJ1-1|TRBV5-1|.
TGCGCCAGCAGCCCACAGGGGGGAGGGACTGAAGCTTTCTTT
CASSPQGGGTEAFF
>.|TRBJ2-7|TRBV7-2|.
TGTGCCAGCAGCTTAGGGGGGGTTAGCTCCTACGAGCAGTACTTC
CASSLGGVSSYEQYF
>TRBD2|TRBJ2-7|TRBV7-2|.
TGTGCCAGCAGCTTAACTAGCGGTCCCTACGAGCAGTACTTC
CASSLTSGPYEQYF
>.|TRBJ1-5|TRBV15|.
TGTGCCACCAGCAGATCTTTAGTTCAGCCCCAGCATTTT
CATSRSLVQPQHF
>TRBD2|TRBJ2-7|TRBV7-2|.
TGTGCCAGCGGCCAAGCGGGGATAACCTACGAGCAGTACTTC
CASGQAGITYEQYF
>TRBD2|TRBJ2-5|TRBV29-1|.
TGCAGCGTTTTGTTAGCGGGGAGGGGGACCCAGTACTTC
CSVLLAGRGTQYF
>.|TRBJ1-4|TRBV9|.
TGTGCCAGCAGCGTATTAGTTGCAACTAATGAAAAACTGTTTTTT
CASSVLVATNEKLFF
>.|TRBJ1-5|TRBV5-5|.
TGTGCCAGCAGCCTGGGTCGGAGCAATCAGCCCCAGCATTTT
CASSLGRSNQPQHF
>.|TRBJ1-5|TRBV4-1|few
TGCGCCAGCAGCCAAGTCCCCTTCCAGCCCCAGCATTTT
CASSQVPFQPQHF